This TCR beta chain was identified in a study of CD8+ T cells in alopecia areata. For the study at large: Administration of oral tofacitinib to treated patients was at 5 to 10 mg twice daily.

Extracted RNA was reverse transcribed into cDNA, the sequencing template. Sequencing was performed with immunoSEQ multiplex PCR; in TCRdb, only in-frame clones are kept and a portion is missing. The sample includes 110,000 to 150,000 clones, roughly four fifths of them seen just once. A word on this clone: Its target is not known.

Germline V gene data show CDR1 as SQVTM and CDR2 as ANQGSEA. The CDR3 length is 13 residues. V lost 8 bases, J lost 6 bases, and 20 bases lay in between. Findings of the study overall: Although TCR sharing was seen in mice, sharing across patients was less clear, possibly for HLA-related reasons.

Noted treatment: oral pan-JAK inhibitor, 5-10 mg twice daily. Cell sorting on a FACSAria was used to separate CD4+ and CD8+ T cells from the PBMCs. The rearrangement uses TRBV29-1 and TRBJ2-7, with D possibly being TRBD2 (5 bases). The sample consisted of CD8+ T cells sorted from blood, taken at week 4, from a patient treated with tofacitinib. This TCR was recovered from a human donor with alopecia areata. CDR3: CSIDYGMGSEQYF. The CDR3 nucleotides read TGCAGCATCGACTACGGCATGGGGAGCGAGCAGTACTTC.